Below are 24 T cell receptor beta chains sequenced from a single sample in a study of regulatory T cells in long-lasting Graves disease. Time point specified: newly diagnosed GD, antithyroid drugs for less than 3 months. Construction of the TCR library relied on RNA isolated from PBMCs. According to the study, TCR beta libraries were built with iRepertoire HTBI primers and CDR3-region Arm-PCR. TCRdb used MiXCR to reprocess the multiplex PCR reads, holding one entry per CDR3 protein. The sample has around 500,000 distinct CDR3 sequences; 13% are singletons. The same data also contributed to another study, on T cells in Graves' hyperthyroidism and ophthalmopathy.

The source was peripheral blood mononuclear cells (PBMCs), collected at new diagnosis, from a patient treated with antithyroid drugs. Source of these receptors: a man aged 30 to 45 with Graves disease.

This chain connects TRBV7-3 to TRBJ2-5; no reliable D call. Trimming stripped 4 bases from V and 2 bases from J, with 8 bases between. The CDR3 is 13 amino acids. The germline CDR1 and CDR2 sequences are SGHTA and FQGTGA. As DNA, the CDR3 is TGTGCCAGCAGCTGGTCAAATCAAGAGACCCAGTACTTC. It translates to CASSWSNQETQYF.

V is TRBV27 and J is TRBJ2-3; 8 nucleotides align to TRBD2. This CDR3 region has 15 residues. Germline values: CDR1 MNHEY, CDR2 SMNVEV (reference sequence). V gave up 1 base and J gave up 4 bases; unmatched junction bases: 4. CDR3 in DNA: TGTGCCAGCAGTTTATGGCGGGAGGAGGCAGATACGCAGTATTTT. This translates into CASSLWREEADTQYF.

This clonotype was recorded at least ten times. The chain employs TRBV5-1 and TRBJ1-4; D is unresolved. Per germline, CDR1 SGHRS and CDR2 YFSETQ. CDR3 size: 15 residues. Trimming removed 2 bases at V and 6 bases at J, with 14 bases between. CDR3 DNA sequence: TGCGCCAGCAGCTTTTCAGGACGGAGGGATGAAAAACTGTTTTTT. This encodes CASSFSGRRDEKLFF.

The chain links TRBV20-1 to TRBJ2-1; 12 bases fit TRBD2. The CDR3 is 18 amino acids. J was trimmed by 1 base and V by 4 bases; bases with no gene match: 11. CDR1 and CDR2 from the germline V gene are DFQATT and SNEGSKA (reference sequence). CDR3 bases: TGCAGTGCTATGACTAGCGGGAGCGACCCCGTATCCTACAATGAGCAGTTCTTC. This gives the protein CSAMTSGSDPVSYNEQFF.

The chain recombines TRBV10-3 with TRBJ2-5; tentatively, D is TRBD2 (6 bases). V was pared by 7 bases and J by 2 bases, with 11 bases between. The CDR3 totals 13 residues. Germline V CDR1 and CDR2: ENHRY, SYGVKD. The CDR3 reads CAINRDWQETQYF. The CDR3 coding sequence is TGTGCCATCAACCGGGACTGGCAAGAGACCCAGTACTTC.

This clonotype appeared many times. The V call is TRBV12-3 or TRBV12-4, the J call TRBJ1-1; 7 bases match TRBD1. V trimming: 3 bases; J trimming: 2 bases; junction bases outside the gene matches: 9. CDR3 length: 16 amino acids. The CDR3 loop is CASSFVGGGRNTEAFF. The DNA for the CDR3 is TGTGCCAGCAGTTTCGTCGGAGGGGGCCGAAACACTGAAGCTTTCTTT.

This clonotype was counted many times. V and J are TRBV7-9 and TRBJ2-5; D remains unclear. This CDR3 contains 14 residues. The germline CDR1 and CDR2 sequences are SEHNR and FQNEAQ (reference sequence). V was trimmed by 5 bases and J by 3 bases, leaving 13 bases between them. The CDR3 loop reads CASSPTRSKETQYF. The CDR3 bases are TGTGCCAGCAGCCCGACAAGGTCCAAAGAGACCCAGTACTTC.

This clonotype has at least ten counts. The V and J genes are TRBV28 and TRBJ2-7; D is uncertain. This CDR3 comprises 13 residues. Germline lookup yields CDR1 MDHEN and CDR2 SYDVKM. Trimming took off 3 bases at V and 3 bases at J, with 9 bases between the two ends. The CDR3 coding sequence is TGTGCCAGCAGTTTGAAAGGCTTCTACGAGCAGTACTTC. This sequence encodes CASSLKGFYEQYF.

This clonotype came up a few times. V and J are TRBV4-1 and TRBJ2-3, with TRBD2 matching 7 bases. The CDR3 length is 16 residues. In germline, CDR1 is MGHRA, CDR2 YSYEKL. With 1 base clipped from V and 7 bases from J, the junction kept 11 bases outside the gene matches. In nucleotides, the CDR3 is TGCGCCAGCAGCCAAGTGTACCAGCGGGATAGACATACGCAGTATTTT. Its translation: CASSQVYQRDRHTQYF.

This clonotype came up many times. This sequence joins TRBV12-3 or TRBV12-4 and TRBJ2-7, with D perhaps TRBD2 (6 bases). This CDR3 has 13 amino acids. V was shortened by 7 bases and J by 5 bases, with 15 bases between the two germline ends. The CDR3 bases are TGTGCCAGCACGTTGGGGGGTCGCAACGAGCAGTACTTC. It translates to CASTLGGRNEQYF.

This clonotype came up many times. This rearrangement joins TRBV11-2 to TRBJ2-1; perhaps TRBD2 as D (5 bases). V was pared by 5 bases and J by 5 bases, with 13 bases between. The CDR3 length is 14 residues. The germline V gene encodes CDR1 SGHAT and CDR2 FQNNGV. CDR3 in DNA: TGTGCCAGCAGCCTAAACGGGGAGAACAATGAGCAGTTCTTC. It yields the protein CASSLNGENNEQFF.

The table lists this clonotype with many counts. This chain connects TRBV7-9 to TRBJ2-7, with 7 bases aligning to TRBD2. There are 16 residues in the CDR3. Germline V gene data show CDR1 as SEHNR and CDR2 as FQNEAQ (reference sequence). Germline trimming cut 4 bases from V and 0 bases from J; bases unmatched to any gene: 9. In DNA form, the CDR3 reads TGTGCCAGCAGCTCCATGCGGGAGCCCTACTCCTACGAGCAGTACTTC. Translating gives CASSSMREPYSYEQYF.

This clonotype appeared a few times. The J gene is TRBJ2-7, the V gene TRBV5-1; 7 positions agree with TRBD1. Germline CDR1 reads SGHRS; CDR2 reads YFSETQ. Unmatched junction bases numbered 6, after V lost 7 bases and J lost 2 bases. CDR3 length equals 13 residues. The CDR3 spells CASYRDSPYEQYF. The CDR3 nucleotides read TGCGCCAGCTACCGGGACAGTCCCTACGAGCAGTACTTC.

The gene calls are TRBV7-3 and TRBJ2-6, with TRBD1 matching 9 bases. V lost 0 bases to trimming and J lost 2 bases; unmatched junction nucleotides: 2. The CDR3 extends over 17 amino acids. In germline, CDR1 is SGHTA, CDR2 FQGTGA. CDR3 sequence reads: CASSLTGDRAGANVLTF. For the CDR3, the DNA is TGTGCCAGCAGCTTAACAGGGGACAGGGCTGGGGCCAACGTCCTGACTTTC.

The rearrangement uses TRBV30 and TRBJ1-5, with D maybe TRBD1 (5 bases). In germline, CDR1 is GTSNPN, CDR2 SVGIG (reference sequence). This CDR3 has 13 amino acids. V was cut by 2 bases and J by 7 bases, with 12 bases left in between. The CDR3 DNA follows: TGTGCCTGGAGTTTAGGGGTAGGACAGCCCCAGCATTTT. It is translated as CAWSLGVGQPQHF.

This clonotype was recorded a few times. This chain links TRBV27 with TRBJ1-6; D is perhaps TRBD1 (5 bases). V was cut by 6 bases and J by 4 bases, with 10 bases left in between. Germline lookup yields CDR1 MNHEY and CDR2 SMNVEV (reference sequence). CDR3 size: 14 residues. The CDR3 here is CASRTGGYNSPLHF. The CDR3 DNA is TGTGCCAGCAGAACGGGGGGGTATAATTCACCCCTCCACTTT.

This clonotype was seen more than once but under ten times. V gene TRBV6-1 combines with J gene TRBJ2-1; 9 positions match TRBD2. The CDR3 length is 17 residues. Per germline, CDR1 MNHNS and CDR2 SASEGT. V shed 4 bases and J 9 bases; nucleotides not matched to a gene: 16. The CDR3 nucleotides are TGTGCCAGCAGTGGCATAAGTAGGCTAGCGGGACTAAGTGAGCAGTTCTTC. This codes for CASSGISRLAGLSEQFF.

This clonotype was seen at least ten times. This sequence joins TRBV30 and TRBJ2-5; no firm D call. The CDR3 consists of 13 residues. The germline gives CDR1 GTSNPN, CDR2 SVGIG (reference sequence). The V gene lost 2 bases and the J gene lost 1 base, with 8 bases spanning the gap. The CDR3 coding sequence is TGTGCCTGGAGTCGACATCTCCAAGAGACCCAGTACTTC. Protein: CAWSRHLQETQYF.

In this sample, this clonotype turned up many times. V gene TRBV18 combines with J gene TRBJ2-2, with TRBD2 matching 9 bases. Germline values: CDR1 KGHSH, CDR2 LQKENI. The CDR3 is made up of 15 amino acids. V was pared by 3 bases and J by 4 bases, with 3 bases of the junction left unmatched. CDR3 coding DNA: TGTGCCAGCTCACCTGTAGCGGGAGTCACCGGGGAGCTGTTTTTT. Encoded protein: CASSPVAGVTGELFF.

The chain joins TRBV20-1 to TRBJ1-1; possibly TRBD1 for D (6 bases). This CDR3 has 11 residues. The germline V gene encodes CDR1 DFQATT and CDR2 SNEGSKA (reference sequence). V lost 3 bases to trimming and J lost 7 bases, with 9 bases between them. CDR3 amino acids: CSARRDNEAFF. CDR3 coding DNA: TGCAGTGCTAGGCGGGACAATGAAGCTTTCTTT.

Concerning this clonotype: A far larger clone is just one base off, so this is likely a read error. CDR3 coding DNA: TGTGCCAGCAGTGAGGCACCACACCGAGACGAGCAGTACTTC. It is translated as CASSEAPHRDEQYF. The chain has TRBV7-9 and TRBJ2-7; the D is unclear. CDR1 is SEHNR, CDR2 FQNEAQ, per germline (reference sequence). V dropped 6 bases and J dropped 5 bases, with 17 bases sitting between them. The CDR3 spans 14 residues.

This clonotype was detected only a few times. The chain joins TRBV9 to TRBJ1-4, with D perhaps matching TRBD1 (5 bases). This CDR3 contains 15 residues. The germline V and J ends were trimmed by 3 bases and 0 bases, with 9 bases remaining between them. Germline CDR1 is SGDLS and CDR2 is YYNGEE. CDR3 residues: CASSAQGATNEKLFF. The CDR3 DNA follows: TGTGCCAGCAGCGCCCAGGGTGCAACTAATGAAAAACTGTTTTTT.

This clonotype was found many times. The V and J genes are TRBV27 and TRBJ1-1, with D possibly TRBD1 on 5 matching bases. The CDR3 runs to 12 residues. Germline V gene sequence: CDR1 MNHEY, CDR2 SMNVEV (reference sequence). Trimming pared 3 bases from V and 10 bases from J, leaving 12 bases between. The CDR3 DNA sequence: TGTGCCAGCAGTTTGGCGGGGGAAGGAGCTTTCTTT. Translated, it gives CASSLAGEGAFF.

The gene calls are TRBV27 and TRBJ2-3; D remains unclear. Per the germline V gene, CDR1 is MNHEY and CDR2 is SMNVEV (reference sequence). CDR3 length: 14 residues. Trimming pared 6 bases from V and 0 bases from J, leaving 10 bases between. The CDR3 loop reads CASRIHLSTDTQYF. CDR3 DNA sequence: TGTGCCAGCAGGATACACCTTAGCACAGATACGCAGTATTTT.